This T cell receptor (beta chain) was captured by sequencing in a study of shared clonotypes between healthy human individuals. The table came from immunoSEQ multiplex PCR; TCRdb's copy has only in-frame clones and leaves some out. The profile shows 2 million to 2.5 million clones, over 85% of them singletons. This sequence originates from a man between 18 and 29 years old in good health. Some clones in this sample may be carry-over from other donors' samples. Sequenced sample: naive CD4+ T cells from PBMCs. Subset meaning: CD45RA+ positively selected.

Here the CDR3 DNA reads TGTGCCAGCAGCTCCCGAACAGGGATCTCCTACGAGCAGTACTTC. Protein product: CASSSRTGISYEQYF. J is TRBJ2-7 and V is TRBV11-2; D is possibly TRBD1 (6 bases). The CDR3 covers 15 residues. Germline CDR1 is SGHAT and CDR2 is FQNNGV. V dropped 4 bases and J dropped 0 bases, with 13 bases sitting between them. The variable domain in full, with the rest retrieved from reference TRBV11-2 and TRBJ2-7, is EAGVAQSPRYKIIEKRQSVAFWCNPISGHATLYWYQQILGQGPKLLIQFQNNGVVDDSQLPKDRFSAERLKGVDSTLKIQPAKLEDSAVYLCASSSRTGISYEQYFGPGTRLTVT.